This paragraph reports one T cell receptor (beta chain). The V gene's germline CDR1 is GTSNPN and CDR2 SVGIG (reference sequence). Trimming took off 2 bases at V and 4 bases at J, with 11 bases between the two ends. The CDR3 is made up of 13 amino acids. Original processing notes: Reference gene primer amplification gave estimated nucleated cell counts. TCRdb keeps only in-frame clones here, not all; method: immunoSEQ multiplex PCR. That table is the source of V, J and clone size, and D and trimming were worked out from the DNA. Of roughly 70,000 clones in the sample, 88% were seen once. This entry comes from a study of blood T cell repertoires in COVID-19. The overall study: Acute-phase and convalescent COVID-19 samples originated in the United States, Italy and Spain. From T cells, B-cell-depleted T cells, or PBMCs came the material, which was cDNA or gDNA.

This sequence was found in a man between 65 and 79 years old with active or convalescent COVID-19. The chain uses TRBV30 and TRBJ1-2, with a possible D match to TRBD1 (6 bases). The sequenced sample consisted of peripheral blood. The CDR3 nucleotides read TGTGCCTGGAGTCCCGCCAGGGGCTATGGCTACACCTTC. Residues: CAWSPARGYGYTF.